The rows below give T cell receptor beta chains drawn from one sample of a study of blood T cell repertoires in COVID-19. Generated by immunoSEQ multiplex PCR, the TCRdb table keeps only in-frame clones and is missing some. The sample records over 200,000 clones, approximately 84% being singletons. The sequencing input was PBMCs or T cells enriched from blood (not recorded which). These receptors came from a man aged 60 to 69 who had recovered from COVID-19. CDR3s leave out the opening cysteine and the closing phenylalanine or tryptophan. The order of the fields is D gene, J gene, V gene, CDR3 protein. A D gene is named only where the DNA matches it firmly.

d_gene: .
j_gene: TRBJ1-5
v_gene: TRBV10-3
CDR3aa: AISETIQGGNQPQH

d_gene: .
j_gene: TRBJ1-1
v_gene: TRBV9
CDR3aa: ASSVGANTEAF

d_gene: TRBD1
j_gene: TRBJ2-4
v_gene: TRBV12-5
CDR3aa: ASGLVLGQGTNIQY

d_gene: TRBD2
j_gene: TRBJ2-5
v_gene: TRBV6-2/TRBV6-3
CDR3aa: ASSYSLVAGAKETQY

d_gene: .
j_gene: TRBJ1-2
v_gene: TRBV3-1/TRBV3-2
CDR3aa: ASSQEVRGTSYT

d_gene: TRBD1
j_gene: TRBJ2-2
v_gene: TRBV28
CDR3aa: ASSRTGNTGELF

d_gene: TRBD2
j_gene: TRBJ2-2
v_gene: TRBV7-2
CDR3aa: ASSLVDSGGATGELF

d_gene: .
j_gene: TRBJ1-4
v_gene: TRBV15
CDR3aa: ATSRGRATNEKLF

d_gene: .
j_gene: TRBJ1-1
v_gene: TRBV5-1
CDR3aa: ASSLTGMRTEAF

d_gene: TRBD2
j_gene: TRBJ2-1
v_gene: TRBV7-6
CDR3aa: ASSLGRLAGYNEQF

d_gene: TRBD1
j_gene: TRBJ2-7
v_gene: TRBV5-1
CDR3aa: ASTDREYEQY

d_gene: .
j_gene: TRBJ2-1
v_gene: TRBV11-3
CDR3aa: ASSEQGYNEQF

d_gene: .
j_gene: TRBJ1-2
v_gene: TRBV3-1/TRBV3-2
CDR3aa: ASSPGGVPEYGYT

d_gene: .
j_gene: TRBJ2-7
v_gene: TRBV7-3
CDR3aa: ASSLMDSPSYEQY

d_gene: .
j_gene: TRBJ1-3
v_gene: TRBV5-6
CDR3aa: ASSYQRGSGNTIY

d_gene: .
j_gene: TRBJ1-2
v_gene: TRBV15
CDR3aa: ATSRGGSGNYGYT

d_gene: TRBD1
j_gene: TRBJ2-3
v_gene: TRBV15
CDR3aa: ATSRDGTGGGRQDTQY

d_gene: .
j_gene: TRBJ2-3
v_gene: TRBV28
CDR3aa: ASSLTGLGTQY

d_gene: .
j_gene: TRBJ2-3
v_gene: TRBV6-5
CDR3aa: ASSYRRESGTQY

d_gene: TRBD2
j_gene: TRBJ2-5
v_gene: TRBV2
CDR3aa: ASRASGGAETQY

d_gene: .
j_gene: TRBJ1-6
v_gene: TRBV5-4
CDR3aa: ASSVGGSIRYNSPLH

d_gene: TRBD1
j_gene: TRBJ1-5
v_gene: TRBV5-1
CDR3aa: ASSFIRDSSPTDQPQH